The 25 T cell receptor beta chains below were found in one sample sequenced in a study of beta chain features in type 1 diabetes. Every isolated RNA sample was fully reverse transcribed, so sequencing captured expressed TCRB transcripts. Produced via immunoSEQ multiplex PCR; TCRdb's table is partial and in-frame only. The sample gives 130,000 or so clones, approximately 10% of which show up once; almost 0.65% is in the top ten. The sample was central memory CD4+ T cells from blood. The receptors derive from a middle-aged woman in good health.

The chain joins TRBV9 to TRBJ2-6; 9 nucleotides agree with TRBD1. The CDR3 runs 17 residues. Germline CDR1 SGDLS, CDR2 YYNGEE. V was clipped by 4 bases and J by 0 bases; unmatched bases: 5. The CDR3 DNA sequence: TGTGCCAGCAGCTACCGGACAGGGGACTCTGGGGCCAACGTCCTGACTTTC. It specifies CASSYRTGDSGANVLTF.

The rearrangement uses TRBV2 and TRBJ2-7; 9 nucleotides align to TRBD2. The length of the CDR3 is 13 residues. CDR1 is SNHLY and CDR2 is FYNNEI in the germline V gene. Trimming removed 9 bases from V and 2 bases from J; junction bases left unmatched: 5. The CDR3 nucleotides read TGTGCCAGTGAGGCGGGGGGGCCCTACGAGCAGTACTTC. Translated, it gives CASEAGGPYEQYF.

The chain recombines TRBV6-5 with TRBJ2-3; no reliable D call. There are 14 residues in the CDR3. The germline CDR1 and CDR2 sequences are MNHEY and SVGAGI. The V end lost 2 bases, the J end lost 7 bases, and 13 bases lay between the germline ends. DNA for the CDR3: TGTGCCAGCAGTTACGACTCGTCCCAAAATACGCAGTATTTT. Its translation: CASSYDSSQNTQYF.

There are a few counts of this clone. The J gene is TRBJ2-1, the V gene TRBV10-3; 7 nucleotides match TRBD2. Trimming at V came to 2 bases and at J to 9 bases, leaving 7 bases not matched to a gene. Germline V gene data show CDR1 as ENHRY and CDR2 as SYGVKD. This CDR3 contains 14 residues. The DNA of the CDR3 is TGTGCCATCAGTGAGGGCGGGCTAGCGGCTGAGCAGTTCTTC. This translates into CAISEGGLAAEQFF.

The genes are TRBV19 and TRBJ2-2; 7 nucleotides line up with TRBD1. CDR3 length equals 15 residues. CDR1 and CDR2 (germline): LNHDA, SQIVND (reference sequence). Germline trimming cut 10 bases from V and 0 bases from J; bases unmatched to any gene: 8. CDR3 nucleotides: TGTGCCAACCCGGGACAGATCTCGAACACCGGGGAGCTGTTTTTT. It codes for CANPGQISNTGELFF.

The chain links TRBV7-8 to TRBJ1-2, with D unclear. V lost 1 base and J 9 bases, leaving 15 bases between the germline ends. The CDR3 spans 14 residues. Germline V gene lookup returns CDR1 SGHVS and CDR2 FQNEAQ. The CDR3 reads CASSLVDEGSRYTF. In DNA, the CDR3 is TGTGCCAGCAGCTTAGTCGATGAGGGATCCCGCTACACCTTC.

V usage is TRBV6-6 and J usage is TRBJ1-2, with TRBD1 matching 9 bases. The CDR3 sequence is 13 residues long. Germline-derived CDR1 and CDR2 are MNHNY and SVGAGI (reference sequence). Trimming cost V 4 bases and J 8 bases; bases outside gene matches: 5. The CDR3 nucleotides read TGTGCCAGCAGTTGGACAGGGGCAGAAGGCTACACCTTC. It specifies CASSWTGAEGYTF.

In this sample, this clone turned up a few times. The chain joins TRBV28 to TRBJ1-4, with D perhaps matching TRBD1 (6 bases). The V end was cut by 3 bases, the J end by 8 bases, with 22 bases between. Per germline, CDR1 MDHEN and CDR2 SYDVKM. This CDR3 spans 17 amino acids. The CDR3 region is CASSFWQGTKNEEKLFF. In DNA, the CDR3 is TGTGCCAGCAGTTTTTGGCAGGGGACCAAGAACGAAGAAAAACTGTTTTTT.

This clone was picked up a small number of times. This sequence joins TRBV2 and TRBJ1-1, with unresolved D. Germline CDR1 is SNHLY and CDR2 is FYNNEI. The CDR3 extends over 15 amino acids. V was shortened by 3 bases and J by 3 bases, with 14 bases between the two germline ends. CDR3 nucleotide sequence: TGTGCCAGCAGTGAGAGGCCCCTCGGAGACACTGAAGCTTTCTTT. It codes for CASSERPLGDTEAFF.

The chain recombines TRBV18 with TRBJ1-6; TRBD1 matches at 8 bases. The trim removed 0 bases at V and 9 bases at J, leaving 7 bases unmatched. CDR1 KGHSH and CDR2 LQKENI come from the germline V gene. This CDR3 has 16 residues. In DNA form, the CDR3 reads TGTGCCAGCTCACCACCGTCGCCGCAGGGGGCTTCACCCCTCCACTTT. Encoded protein: CASSPPSPQGASPLHF.

The V gene is TRBV2, the J gene TRBJ2-2; D not resolved. Between the trimmed V and J ends, which lost 6 bases and 2 bases, there was a span of 13 bases. Germline CDR1 reads SNHLY; CDR2 reads FYNNEI. CDR3 length equals 15 residues. CDR3 sequence reads: CASSHGRPNTGELFF. DNA of the CDR3: TGTGCCAGCAGCCACGGCAGGCCTAACACCGGGGAGCTGTTTTTT. Complete variable domain (other parts from reference TRBV2 and TRBJ2-2): EPEVTQTPSHQVTQMGQEVILRCVPISNHLYFYWYRQILGQKVEFLVSFYNNEISEKSEIFDDQFSVERPDGSNFTLKIRSTKLEDSAMYFCASSHGRPNTGELFFGEGSRLTVL.

There are a few counts of this clone. This chain links TRBV5-1 with TRBJ1-4, with a possible D match to TRBD1 (6 bases). Germline-derived CDR1 and CDR2 are SGHRS and YFSETQ. The CDR3 loop spans 15 amino acids. Trimming removed 4 bases from V and 10 bases from J, with 20 bases in between. CDR3 sequence: CASSPAAGGEAKLFF. CDR3 bases: TGCGCCAGCAGCCCCGCCGCGGGGGGCGAGGCAAAACTGTTTTTT.

This clone was counted only a few times. V usage is TRBV29-1 and J usage is TRBJ1-2; 10 bases match TRBD1. Germline CDR1 and CDR2: SQVTM and ANQGSEA. Trimming took 7 bases from V and 10 from J; bases not matched to a gene: 9. There are 12 residues in the CDR3. The DNA for the CDR3 is TGCAGCGCACGGGACAGGGGATTATTCTACACCTTC. This codes for CSARDRGLFYTF.

This clone was seen a few times. An end of the junction does not agree with germline; a read error may underlie this. The V gene is TRBV15, the J gene TRBJ1-2; the D gene is possibly TRBD1 (6 bases). The germline V gene has CDR1 LNHNV and CDR2 YYDKDF (reference sequence). This CDR3 is 11 amino acids long. For the CDR3, the DNA is TGTGCCACCAGCAGGGACCGGGACAACCACTTC. Residues: CATSRDRDNHF.

The gene calls are TRBV14 and TRBJ1-2, with 9 bases lining up with TRBD1. CDR1 and CDR2 (germline): SGHDN, FVKESK. This CDR3 contains 16 residues. V lost 4 bases, J lost 2 bases, and 8 bases stayed unmatched. This CDR3 is CASSPIQGAPNYGYTF. The CDR3 bases are TGTGCCAGCAGCCCGATACAGGGGGCGCCCAACTATGGCTACACCTTC.

A few counts support this clone. This rearrangement joins TRBV11-2 to TRBJ2-7, with 12 bases that match TRBD2. Trimming at V came to 3 bases and at J to 5 bases, leaving 5 bases not matched to a gene. The CDR3 has 15 residues. Looked up from germline, CDR1 is SGHAT and CDR2 is FQNNGV. The CDR3 is CASSFPTSGGNEQYF. DNA for the CDR3: TGTGCCAGCAGCTTTCCGACTAGCGGGGGAAACGAGCAGTACTTC. The whole variable domain, filled in from reference TRBV11-2 and TRBJ2-7, reads EAGVAQSPRYKIIEKRQSVAFWCNPISGHATLYWYQQILGQGPKLLIQFQNNGVVDDSQLPKDRFSAERLKGVDSTLKIQPAKLEDSAVYLCASSFPTSGGNEQYFGPGTRLTVT.

The sample holds a few counts of this clone. The genes are TRBV7-9 and TRBJ1-1, with TRBD1 matching over 10 bases. V lost 4 bases, J lost 2 bases, and 10 bases stayed unmatched. Germline V gene sequence: CDR1 SEHNR, CDR2 FQNEAQ (reference sequence). CDR3 length equals 17 residues. CDR3 region: CASSSLDRGEENTEAFF. Here the CDR3 DNA reads TGTGCCAGCAGCTCGCTGGACAGGGGGGAAGAAAACACTGAAGCTTTCTTT.

The rearrangement links TRBV5-1 to TRBJ2-2; D may be TRBD2 (6 bases). Germline lookup yields CDR1 SGHRS and CDR2 YFSETQ. V was trimmed by 7 bases and J by 5 bases, leaving 18 bases between them. The CDR3 consists of 15 residues. The CDR3 reads CASGPLGDWTGELFF. The CDR3 region has the DNA TGCGCCAGCGGGCCTCTCGGGGACTGGACCGGGGAGCTGTTTTTT.

This clone was detected only a few times. The chain combines TRBV5-4 with TRBJ2-1; possible D gene TRBD2, 6 bases. Trimming took off 3 bases at V and 2 bases at J, with 18 bases between the two ends. Germline V CDR1 and CDR2: SGHNT, YYREEE (reference sequence). This CDR3 is 17 amino acids long. The CDR3 DNA follows: TGTGCCAGCAGCTCCGCCGGGACTCGGGGAGCCTACAATGAGCAGTTCTTC. Its protein product is CASSSAGTRGAYNEQFF.

This clone showed up just a few times. The DNA of the CDR3 is TGTGCCAGCAGCTTCGGGGGTGAAGCTTTCTTT. Residues: CASSFGGEAFF. This chain connects TRBV7-9 to TRBJ1-1; a possible D gene is TRBD1 (5 bases). From germline, CDR1 is SEHNR and CDR2 FQNEAQ (reference sequence). Deletions cut 3 bases from V and 7 bases from J, with 6 bases between. The CDR3 length is 11 residues.

This clone occurred a few times. The gene calls are TRBV27 and TRBJ2-7; 7 nucleotides agree with TRBD2. This CDR3 is 15 amino acids long. Germline V gene data show CDR1 as MNHEY and CDR2 as SMNVEV (reference sequence). The V and J ends lost 6 bases and 8 bases, in that order; junction bases with no gene match: 16. The CDR3 spells CASRLGGTGLGKQYF. The CDR3 nucleotides read TGTGCCAGCAGGCTGGGGGGAACTGGACTAGGCAAGCAGTACTTC.

In its sample, this clone was seen once. This sequence joins TRBV19 and TRBJ2-7, with TRBD1 matching over 7 bases. V was clipped by 5 bases and J by 2 bases; unmatched bases: 6. The CDR3 is 14 amino acids. CDR1 is LNHDA and CDR2 is SQIVND in the germline V gene (reference sequence). CDR3 amino acids: CASSGRDSPYEQYF. CDR3 coding DNA: TGTGCCAGTAGTGGCCGGGACAGCCCCTACGAGCAGTACTTC.

The chain combines TRBV7-2 with TRBJ1-5; D is perhaps TRBD1 (5 bases). The CDR3 loop spans 13 amino acids. Germline V gene sequence: CDR1 SGHTA, CDR2 FQGNSA. The V gene lost 5 bases and the J gene lost 4 bases, with 9 bases spanning the gap. Here the CDR3 reads CASSIRQNQPQHF. DNA of the CDR3: TGTGCCAGCAGCATCCGACAGAATCAGCCCCAGCATTTT.

The sample holds a few counts of this clone. V is TRBV2 and J is TRBJ2-3; 7 nucleotides agree with TRBD2. This CDR3 is built from 15 residues. The germline V gene encodes CDR1 SNHLY and CDR2 FYNNEI. V shed 6 bases, J shed 7 bases, and the junction held 13 bases outside the gene matches. The CDR3 loop reads CASSGGLGEGYTQYF. CDR3 sequence (DNA): TGTGCCAGCAGCGGCGGACTAGGGGAGGGATATACGCAGTATTTT.

This clone came up a few times. The chain is built from TRBV7-2 and TRBJ2-5; D is uncertain. Trimming took 2 bases from V and 5 from J, leaving 12 bases between them. This CDR3 is built from 14 residues. Germline CDR1 reads SGHTA; CDR2 reads FQGNSA. The chain's CDR3 is CASSLYVTHETQYF. The CDR3 DNA follows: TGTGCCAGCAGCTTATACGTGACTCACGAGACCCAGTACTTC.